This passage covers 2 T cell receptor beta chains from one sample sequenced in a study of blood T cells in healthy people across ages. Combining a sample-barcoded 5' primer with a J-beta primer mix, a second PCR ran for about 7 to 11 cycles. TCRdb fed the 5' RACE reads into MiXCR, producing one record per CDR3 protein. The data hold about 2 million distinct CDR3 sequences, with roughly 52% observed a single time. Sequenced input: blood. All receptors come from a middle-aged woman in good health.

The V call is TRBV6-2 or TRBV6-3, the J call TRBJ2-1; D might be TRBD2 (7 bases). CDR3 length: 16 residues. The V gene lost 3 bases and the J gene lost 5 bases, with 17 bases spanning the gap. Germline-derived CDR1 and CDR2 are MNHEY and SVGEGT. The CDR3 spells CASSYRGGAPDNEQFF. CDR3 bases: TGTGCCAGCAGTTATAGGGGGGGGGCTCCTGACAATGAGCAGTTCTTC.

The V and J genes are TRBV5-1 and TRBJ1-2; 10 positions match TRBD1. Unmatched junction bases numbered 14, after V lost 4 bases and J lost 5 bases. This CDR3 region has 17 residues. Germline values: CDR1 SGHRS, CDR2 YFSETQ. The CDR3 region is CASSPDVRTGGPYGYTF. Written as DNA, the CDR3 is TGCGCCAGCAGCCCGGACGTTCGGACAGGGGGACCATATGGCTACACCTTC.